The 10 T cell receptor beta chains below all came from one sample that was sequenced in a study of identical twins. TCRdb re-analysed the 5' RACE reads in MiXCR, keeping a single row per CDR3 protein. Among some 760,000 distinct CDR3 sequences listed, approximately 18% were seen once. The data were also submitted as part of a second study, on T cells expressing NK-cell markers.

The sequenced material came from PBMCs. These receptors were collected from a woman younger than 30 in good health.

The CDR3 loop is CSAKQTVGRAFF. In nucleotides, the CDR3 is TGCAGTGCTAAACAGACAGTCGGAAGAGCTTTCTTT. The V gene is TRBV20-1, the J gene TRBJ1-1; tentatively, D is TRBD1 (5 bases). Per germline, CDR1 DFQATT and CDR2 SNEGSKA (reference sequence). CDR3 length equals 12 residues. The V and J ends lost 4 bases and 10 bases respectively, with 16 bases between them.

CDR3 region: CASSFYRGGQYF. The CDR3 DNA sequence: TGTGCCAGCAGTTTCTACAGGGGGGGTCAGTACTTC. V is TRBV12-3 or TRBV12-4 and J is TRBJ2-7, with TRBD1 as a possible D gene (8 bases). The CDR3 length is 12 residues. The V end lost 3 bases, the J end lost 10 bases, and 13 bases lay between the germline ends.

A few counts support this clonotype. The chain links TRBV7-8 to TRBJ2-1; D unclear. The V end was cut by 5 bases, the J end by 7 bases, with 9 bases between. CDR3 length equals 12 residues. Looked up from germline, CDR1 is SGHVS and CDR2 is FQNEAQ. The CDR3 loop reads CASSPQINEQFF. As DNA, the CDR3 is TGTGCCAGCAGCCCTCAAATAAATGAGCAGTTCTTC.

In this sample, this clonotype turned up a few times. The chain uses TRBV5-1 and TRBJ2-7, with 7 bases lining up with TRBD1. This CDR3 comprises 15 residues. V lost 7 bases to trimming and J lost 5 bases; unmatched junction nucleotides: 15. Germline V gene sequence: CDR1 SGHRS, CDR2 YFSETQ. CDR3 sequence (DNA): TGCGCCAGCGGCCTTGGGACAGCTTCCCTTGACGAGCAGTACTTC. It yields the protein CASGLGTASLDEQYF.

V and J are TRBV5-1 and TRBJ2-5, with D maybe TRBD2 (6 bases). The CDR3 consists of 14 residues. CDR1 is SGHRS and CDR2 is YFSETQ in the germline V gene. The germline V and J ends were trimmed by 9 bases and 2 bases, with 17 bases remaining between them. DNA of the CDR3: TGCGCCACGGCAAAAACTAGCACACAAGAGACCCAGTACTTC. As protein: CATAKTSTQETQYF.

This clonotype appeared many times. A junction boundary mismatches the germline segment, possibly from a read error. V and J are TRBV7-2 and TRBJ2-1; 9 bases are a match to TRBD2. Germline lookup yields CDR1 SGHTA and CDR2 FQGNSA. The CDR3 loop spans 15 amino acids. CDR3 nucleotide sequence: TGCGCCAGCAGCTTGGATAGCGGGAGCTACAATGAGCAGTTCTTC. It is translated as CASSLDSGSYNEQFF.

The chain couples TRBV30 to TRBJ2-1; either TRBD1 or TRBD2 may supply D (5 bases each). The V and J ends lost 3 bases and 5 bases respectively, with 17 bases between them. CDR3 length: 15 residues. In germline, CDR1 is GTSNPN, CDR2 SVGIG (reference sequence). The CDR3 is CAWSEGLSPHNEQFF. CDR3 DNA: TGTGCCTGGAGCGAGGGGCTCTCACCCCACAATGAGCAGTTCTTC.

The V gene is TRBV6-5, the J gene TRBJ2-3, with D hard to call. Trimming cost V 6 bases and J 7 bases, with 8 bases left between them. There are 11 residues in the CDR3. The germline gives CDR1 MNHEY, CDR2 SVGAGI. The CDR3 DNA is TGTGCCAGCAGAATTCGGAATACGCAGTATTTT. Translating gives CASRIRNTQYF.

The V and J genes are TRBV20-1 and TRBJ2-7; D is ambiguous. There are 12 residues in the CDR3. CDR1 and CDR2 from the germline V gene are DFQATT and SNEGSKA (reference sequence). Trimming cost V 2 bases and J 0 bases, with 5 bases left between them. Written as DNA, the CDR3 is TGCAGTGCTAGAAGAGTCTCCTACGAGCAGTACTTC. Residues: CSARRVSYEQYF.

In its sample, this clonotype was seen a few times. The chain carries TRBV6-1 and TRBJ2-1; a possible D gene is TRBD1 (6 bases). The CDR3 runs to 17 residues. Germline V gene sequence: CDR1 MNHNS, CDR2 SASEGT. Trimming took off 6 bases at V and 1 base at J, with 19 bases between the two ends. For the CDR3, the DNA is TGTGCCAGCAGCAAAACACCCCGGGACACTTCCTACAATGAGCAGTTCTTC. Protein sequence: CASSKTPRDTSYNEQFF.